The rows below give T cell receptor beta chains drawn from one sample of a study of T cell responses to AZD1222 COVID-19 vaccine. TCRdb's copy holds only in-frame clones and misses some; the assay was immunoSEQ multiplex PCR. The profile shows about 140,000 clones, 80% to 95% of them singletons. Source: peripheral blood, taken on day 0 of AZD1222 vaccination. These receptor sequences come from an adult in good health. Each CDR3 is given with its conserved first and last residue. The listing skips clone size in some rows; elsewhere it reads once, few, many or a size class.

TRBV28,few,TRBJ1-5,CASEIRRGRKGNQPQHF
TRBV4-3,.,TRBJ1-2,CASSQERGRGNYGYTF
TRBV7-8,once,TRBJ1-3,CASSLVGQGEGNTIYF
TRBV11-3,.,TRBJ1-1,CASSLVGGFALVTEAFF
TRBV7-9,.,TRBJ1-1,CASSLPGDTEAFF
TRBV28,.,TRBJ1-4,CASSLRPTNEKLFF
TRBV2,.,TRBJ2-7,CASSEGGLTYEQYF
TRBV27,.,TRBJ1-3,CASSQGLTGNTIYF
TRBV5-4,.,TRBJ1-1,CASSLLSNTEAFF
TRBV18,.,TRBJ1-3,CASSQGYGNTIYF
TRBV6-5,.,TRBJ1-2,CASSYRQGHYGYTF
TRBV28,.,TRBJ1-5,CASRKGEAQPQHF
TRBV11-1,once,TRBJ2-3,CASSSPGGGVPDTQYF
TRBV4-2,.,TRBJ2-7,CASSQVDLLGPGLARSEQYF
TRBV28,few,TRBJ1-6,CASRSNTGSNSPLHF
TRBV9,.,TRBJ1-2,CASSVDVSYGYTF
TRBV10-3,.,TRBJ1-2,CAIRQGRNYGYTF
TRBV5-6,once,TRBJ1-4,CASSLEGIEKLFF
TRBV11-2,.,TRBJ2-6,CASSLGQAAVNVLTF
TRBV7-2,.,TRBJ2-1,CASSLKSQRYNEQFF
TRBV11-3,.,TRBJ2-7,CASSLGQSYEQYF
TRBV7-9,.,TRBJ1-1,CASSLAGTGRGYTEAFF
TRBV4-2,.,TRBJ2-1,CASSQEKGTARNVEQFF
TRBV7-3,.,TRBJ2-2,CASSSISPGSNTGELFF
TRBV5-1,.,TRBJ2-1,CASSLLAGGNYNEQFF
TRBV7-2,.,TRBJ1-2,CASSSRHEPQTSHGYTF
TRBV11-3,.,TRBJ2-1,CASSSHSEQFF
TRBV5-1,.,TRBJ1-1,CASSFTGTGSQAFF
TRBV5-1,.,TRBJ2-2,CASSLGAADTTGELFF
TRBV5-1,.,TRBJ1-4,CASSLGSATNEKLFF
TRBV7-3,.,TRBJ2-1,CASSLHSGGTYNEQFF
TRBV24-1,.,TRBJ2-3,CATSDPTQGTDTQYF
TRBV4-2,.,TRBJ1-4,CASSQEGGNDEKLFF
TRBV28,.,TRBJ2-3,CASSLGGPSSDTQYF
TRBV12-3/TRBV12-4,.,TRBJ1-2,CASSHDRDYGYTF
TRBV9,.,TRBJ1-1,CASSPSRDRFNTEAFF
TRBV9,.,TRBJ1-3,CASSDRRSGNTIYF
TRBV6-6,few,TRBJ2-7,CASSYSPSGGYEQYF
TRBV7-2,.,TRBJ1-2,CASSSDRGTAVVYGYTF
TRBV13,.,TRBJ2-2,CASSTGTGSLTGELFF
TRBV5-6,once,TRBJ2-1,CASSLYGRNEQFF
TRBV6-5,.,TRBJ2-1,CASSYGGASSYNEQFF